The TCR beta chain under discussion was sequenced for a study of cytomegalovirus exposure and HLA in healthy donors. CDR1 is SGHRS and CDR2 is YFSETQ in the germline V gene. The CDR3 spans 14 residues. Trimming took off 0 bases at V and 8 bases at J, with 11 bases between the two ends. The PCR used 60 Vbeta and 13 Jbeta primers. Assay used: immunoSEQ multiplex PCR; TCRdb lists only in-frame clones, some missing. The sample holds 100,000 to 140,000 clones, roughly four fifths seen once. V is TRBV5-1 and J is TRBJ1-4; a possible D gene is TRBD1 (5 bases). The clonotype originates from a young man in good health and CMV-seronegative. The sample consisted of PBMCs. CDR3 sequence: CASSLGGVKEKLFF. The CDR3, as DNA: TGCGCCAGCAGCTTGGGGGGGGTAAAAGAAAAACTGTTTTTT.